A single sample is the source of the 23 T cell receptor beta chains below, sequenced in a study of CD8+CD57+ T cells in acquired aplastic anemia. The template for TCR beta VDJ and CDR3 sequence profiling was genomic DNA. TCRdb fed the reads into MiXCR, producing one record per CDR3 protein. The table records around 170,000 distinct CDR3 sequences, approximately 50% of them present only once. Before being chosen for sequencing, patients had shown CD8+CD57+ cell expansion by flow cytometry. The sequenced sample was sorted CD4+, CD8+, or CD8+CD57+ T cells (not recorded which) from PBMCs. The source of these receptors is a human donor with aplastic anemia.

This chain uses TRBV20-1 with TRBJ2-7; D unresolved. This CDR3 region has 11 residues. Germline CDR1 DFQATT, CDR2 SNEGSKA (reference sequence). The ends were cut back, 6 bases at V and 4 bases at J, with 10 bases in the middle. CDR3: CSAPDGYEQYF. The CDR3, as DNA: TGCAGTGCCCCCGACGGATACGAGCAGTACTTC.

This clonotype was detected only a few times. V gene TRBV29-1 combines with J gene TRBJ2-3; no clear D. This CDR3 has 13 amino acids. Per germline, CDR1 SQVTM and CDR2 ANQGSEA. V shed 4 bases and J shed 0 bases, with 8 bases lying between them. CDR3 nucleotides: TGCAGCGTTGCGGAAGCTAGCACAGATACGCAGTATTTT. As protein: CSVAEASTDTQYF.

In this sample, this clonotype turned up once. An end of the junction does not agree with germline; a read error may underlie this. V is TRBV19 and J is TRBJ1-5; D is possibly TRBD1 (5 bases). Germline CDR1 is LNHDA and CDR2 is SQIVND (reference sequence). The CDR3 is 13 amino acids. CDR3 amino acids: CASTLGGQQPQQF. Written as DNA, the CDR3 is TGTGCCAGTACCCTCGGGGGTCAGCAGCCCCAGCAGTTT.

The sample holds many counts of this clonotype. The chain combines TRBV12-3 or TRBV12-4 with TRBJ2-7; D gene ambiguous. There are 13 residues in the CDR3. Trimming cost V 8 bases and J 6 bases, with 17 bases left between them. The CDR3 region is CASAEPGSGEQYF. CDR3 DNA: TGTGCCAGCGCCGAGCCGGGTTCGGGCGAGCAGTACTTC.

This clonotype was counted a few times. The V call is TRBV15, the J call TRBJ2-2, with D maybe TRBD2 (7 bases). V was pared by 1 base and J by 6 bases, with 12 bases between. The CDR3 is made up of 15 amino acids. CDR1 LNHNV and CDR2 YYDKDF come from the germline V gene (reference sequence). CDR3 sequence reads: CATSRARGAAGELFF. The CDR3 region has the DNA TGTGCCACCAGCAGAGCACGGGGGGCAGCCGGGGAGCTGTTTTTT.

This clonotype came up many times. V gene TRBV7-9 combines with J gene TRBJ1-2; TRBD1 might be the D (6 bases). The CDR3 extends over 13 amino acids. Germline-derived CDR1 and CDR2 are SEHNR and FQNEAQ (reference sequence). V was cut by 4 bases and J by 4 bases, with 10 bases left in between. The CDR3 region has the DNA TGTGCCAGCAGCTCCGGGGGGGCCTATGGCTACACCTTC. Translated: CASSSGGAYGYTF.

This clonotype was detected ten times or more. The V and J genes are TRBV20-1 and TRBJ2-7; 12 bases align to TRBD2. In germline, CDR1 is DFQATT, CDR2 SNEGSKA (reference sequence). The CDR3 has 15 amino acids. V was clipped by 4 bases and J by 5 bases; unmatched bases: 9. CDR3: CSANGLAGLSHEQYF. In DNA form, the CDR3 reads TGCAGTGCTAACGGACTAGCGGGATTAAGCCACGAGCAGTACTTC.

This sequence joins TRBV5-1 and TRBJ1-6; 8 nucleotides align to TRBD1. The germline gives CDR1 SGHRS, CDR2 YFSETQ. The CDR3 is 15 residues long. V lost 0 bases and J lost 6; bases outside the gene matches: 2. The CDR3 here is CASSLETGVNSPLHF. CDR3 DNA sequence: TGCGCCAGCAGCTTGGAGACAGGGGTTAATTCACCCCTCCACTTT.

Points on this clonotype: One junction end disagrees with the germline gene, perhaps due to a read error. This chain connects TRBV5-6 to TRBJ2-5; a possible D gene is TRBD1 (5 bases). The CDR3 runs to 15 residues. Germline CDR1 is SGHDT and CDR2 is YYEEEE. Written as DNA, the CDR3 is TGTGCCAGCAGCCTCAGGGCTCACTACCAACAGACCCAGTACTTC. It is translated as CASSLRAHYQQTQYF.

This chain links TRBV11-1 with TRBJ2-1; TRBD2 matches 8 bases. Germline CDR1 is SGHAT and CDR2 is FQDESV (reference sequence). V was clipped by 6 bases and J by 6 bases; unmatched bases: 7. The CDR3 covers 14 residues. CDR3 region: CASSSSGLPNEQFF. In nucleotides, the CDR3 is TGTGCCAGCAGTTCTAGCGGGTTGCCCAATGAGCAGTTCTTC.

The chain combines TRBV24-1 with TRBJ2-5, with D unresolved. This CDR3 is built from 11 residues. The V gene lost 5 bases and the J gene lost 4 bases, with 4 bases spanning the gap. CDR1 KGHDR and CDR2 SFDVKD come from the germline V gene. This chain's CDR3 is CATSAGETQYF. CDR3 nucleotide sequence: TGTGCCACCAGTGCGGGAGAGACCCAGTACTTC.

This clonotype was picked up many times. CDR3 nucleotide sequence: TGTGCCAGCAGCTCACCCAGCAGGGAACGCAATGGCTACACCTTC. It codes for CASSSPSRERNGYTF. V gene TRBV7-2 combines with J gene TRBJ1-2; maybe TRBD1 (5 bases). Germline values: CDR1 SGHTA, CDR2 FQGNSA. The CDR3 is made up of 15 amino acids. V shed 4 bases and J shed 6 bases, with 18 bases lying between them.

This clonotype was picked up many times. The chain uses TRBV5-8 and TRBJ2-2, with D tentatively TRBD2 (6 bases). Germline V CDR1 and CDR2: SGHTS, YDEGEE. The ends were cut back, 4 bases at V and 5 bases at J, with 12 bases in the middle. CDR3 length: 14 amino acids. In DNA, the CDR3 is TGTGCCAGCAGCCGACTAGATTGGACCGGGGAGCTGTTTTTT. It encodes CASSRLDWTGELFF. Drawing the rest from reference TRBV5-8 and TRBJ2-2, the complete variable domain is EAGVTQSPTHLIKTRGQQATLRCSPISGHTSVYWYQQALGLGLQFLLWYDEGEERNRGNFPPRFSGRQFPNYSSELNVNALELEDSALYLCASSRLDWTGELFFGEGSRLTVL.

The chain uses TRBV20-1 and TRBJ1-5, with D perhaps TRBD1 (6 bases). From germline, CDR1 is DFQATT and CDR2 SNEGSKA (reference sequence). This CDR3 is built from 14 residues. V lost 4 bases and J lost 1, with 11 bases in between. This CDR3 is CSANPGASNQPQHF. The CDR3 DNA sequence: TGCAGTGCTAACCCAGGGGCAAGCAATCAGCCCCAGCATTTT.

The chain has TRBV7-6 and TRBJ1-3; 8 bases are shared with TRBD1. Trimming took 5 bases from V and 0 from J; bases not matched to a gene: 18. The CDR3 contains 20 residues. Germline CDR1 SGHVS, CDR2 FNYEAQ. In nucleotides, the CDR3 is TGTGCCAGCAGCGTACTGCGGGACAGGTTATCCAGGCCCTCTGGAAACACCATATATTTT. The encoded protein is CASSVLRDRLSRPSGNTIYF.

Written as DNA, the CDR3 is TGTGCCAGCAGCTTGTGGCAGGACACCTACGAGCAGTACTTC. Its translation is CASSLWQDTYEQYF. The chain carries TRBV7-8 and TRBJ2-7, with a weak D call TRBD1 (5 bases). Trimming stripped 3 bases from V and 2 bases from J, with 11 bases between. This CDR3 has 14 residues. From germline, CDR1 is SGHVS and CDR2 FQNEAQ.

The V gene is TRBV25-1, the J gene TRBJ2-7; D unresolved. There are 15 residues in the CDR3. The V end was cut by 6 bases, the J end by 7 bases, with 22 bases between. The germline V gene encodes CDR1 MGHDK and CDR2 SYGVNS. CDR3 sequence (DNA): TGTGCCAGCAGCCAAGTAATCAGCTCCTACAATGAGCAGTACTTC. Translating gives CASSQVISSYNEQYF.

For this clonotype: It is unclear where the CDR3 begins or ends on the DNA, so no DNA is shown, and the CDR3 is as TCRdb lists it. The CDR3 sequence is CGSGSANYGCTF. The chain couples TRBV29-1 to TRBJ1-2; the table's D call TRBD1 went unverified against the DNA. 12 amino acids form the CDR3, both terminal residues included. From germline, CDR1 is SQVTM and CDR2 ANQGSEA.

This chain connects TRBV2 to TRBJ2-7; D gene ambiguous. The CDR3 is 14 amino acids. Germline loops: CDR1 SNHLY, CDR2 FYNNEI. V lost 6 bases, J lost 0 bases, and 12 bases lay in between. The DNA for the CDR3 is TGTGCCAGCAGCTTCTGGCTCAGCTCCTACGAGCAGTACTTC. The encoded protein is CASSFWLSSYEQYF.

This clonotype has a count of ten or more. This rearrangement joins TRBV10-3 to TRBJ2-3; 9 nucleotides match TRBD2. J gave up 2 bases and V 3 bases, and 6 bases lay outside the gene matches. The germline V gene encodes CDR1 ENHRY and CDR2 SYGVKD. The CDR3 runs 16 residues. CDR3 sequence (DNA): TGTGCCATCAGTGAAACCGGGACTAGCAACACAGATACGCAGTATTTT. Its protein product is CAISETGTSNTDTQYF.

This clonotype was detected ten times or more. This chain's CDR3 is CASQRGSYNSPLHF. As DNA, the CDR3 is TGTGCCAGCCAGCGGGGTTCCTATAATTCACCCCTCCACTTT. The genes are TRBV19 and TRBJ1-6, with D uncertain. The V end lost 9 bases, the J end lost 1 base, and 10 bases lay between the germline ends. The length of the CDR3 is 14 residues. The V gene's germline CDR1 is LNHDA and CDR2 SQIVND (reference sequence).

This clonotype was recorded a few times. The chain joins TRBV10-3 to TRBJ2-2; 7 bases are a match to TRBD2. The CDR3 has 14 residues. V shed 4 bases and J 6 bases; nucleotides not matched to a gene: 5. Germline loops: CDR1 ENHRY, CDR2 SYGVKD. The CDR3 sequence: CAISGASGAGELFF. CDR3 in DNA: TGTGCCATCAGTGGGGCTAGCGGAGCCGGGGAGCTGTTTTTT.

The chain is built from TRBV24-1 and TRBJ2-3; D gene unclear. V was clipped by 0 bases and J by 6 bases, with 3 bases between them. This CDR3 has 12 amino acids. CDR1 is KGHDR and CDR2 is SFDVKD in the germline V gene. CDR3 nucleotides: TGTGCCACCAGTGATTTGTCCGATACGCAGTATTTT. It is translated as CATSDLSDTQYF.